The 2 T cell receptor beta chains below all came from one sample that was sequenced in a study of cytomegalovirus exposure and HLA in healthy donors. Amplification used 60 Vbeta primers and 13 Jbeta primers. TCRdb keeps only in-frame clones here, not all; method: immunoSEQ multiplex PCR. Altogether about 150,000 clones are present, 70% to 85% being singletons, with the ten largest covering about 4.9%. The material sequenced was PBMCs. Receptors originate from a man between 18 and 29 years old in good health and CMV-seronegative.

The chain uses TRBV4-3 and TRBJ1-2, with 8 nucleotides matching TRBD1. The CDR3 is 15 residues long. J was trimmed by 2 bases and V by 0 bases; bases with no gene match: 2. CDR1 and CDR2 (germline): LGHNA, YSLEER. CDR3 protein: CASSQDRTGNYGYTF. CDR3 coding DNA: TGCGCCAGCAGCCAAGATAGGACAGGGAACTATGGCTACACCTTC.

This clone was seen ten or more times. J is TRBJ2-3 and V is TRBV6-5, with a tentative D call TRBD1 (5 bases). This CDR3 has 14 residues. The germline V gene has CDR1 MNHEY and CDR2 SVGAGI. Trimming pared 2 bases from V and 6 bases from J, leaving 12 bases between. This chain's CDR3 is CASSYGRELDTQYF. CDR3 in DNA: TGTGCCAGCAGTTACGGCAGGGAATTGGATACGCAGTATTTT.